This TCR beta chain was sequenced during a study of T cell responses to AZD1222 COVID-19 vaccine. A remark on this clone: Its antigen is still unknown.

Study results and limitations: The donors showed a predominance of white British ancestry and of females, with possible underestimation of clonal diversity. At 160-218 and 743-854, vaccine-associated CD4 TCRs were dominant, and they spanned spike. Baseline serology detected seropositivity in only a handful of AZD1222 recipients. None of the repertoires were sampled until the peak T cell response had passed.

The V gene lost 0 bases and the J gene lost 0 bases, with 7 bases spanning the gap. Looked up from germline, CDR1 is SGDLS and CDR2 is YYNGEE. The CDR3 covers 15 residues. The table came from immunoSEQ multiplex PCR; TCRdb's copy has only in-frame clones and leaves some out. The table includes more than 95,000 clones, about 89% detected once. The receptor was isolated from an adult in good health. The V call is TRBV9, the J call TRBJ2-1; no definite D call. Material: peripheral blood, obtained on day 0 of AZD1222 vaccination. The CDR3 protein is CASSVERTSYNEQFF. As DNA, the CDR3 is TGTGCCAGCAGCGTAGAAAGAACCTCCTACAATGAGCAGTTCTTC. The full variable domain, its missing parts supplied by reference TRBV9 and TRBJ2-1, is DSGVTQTPKHLITATGQRVTLRCSPRSGDLSVYWYQQSLDQGLQFLIQYYNGEERAKGNILERFSAQQFPDLHSELNLSSLELGDSALYFCASSVERTSYNEQFFGPGTRLTVL.